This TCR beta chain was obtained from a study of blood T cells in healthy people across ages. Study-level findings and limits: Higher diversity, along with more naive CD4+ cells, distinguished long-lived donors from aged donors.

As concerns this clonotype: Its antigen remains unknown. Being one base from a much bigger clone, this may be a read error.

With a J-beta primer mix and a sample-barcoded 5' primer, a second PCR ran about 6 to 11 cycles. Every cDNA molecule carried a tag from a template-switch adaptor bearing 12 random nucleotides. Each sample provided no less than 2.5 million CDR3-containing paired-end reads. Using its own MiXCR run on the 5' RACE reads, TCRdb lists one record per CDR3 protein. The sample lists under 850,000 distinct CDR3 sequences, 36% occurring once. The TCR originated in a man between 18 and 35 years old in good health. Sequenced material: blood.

The DNA of the CDR3 is TGTGCCAGCATCTTAGTTGCTAGCGACGAGCAGTACTTC. It yields the protein CASILVASDEQYF. This chain links TRBV7-2 with TRBJ2-4; D might be TRBD2 (6 bases). The DNA end is more similar to TRBJ2-7, so the J call may be wrong. The germline gives CDR1 SGHTA, CDR2 FQGNSA. The CDR3 runs 13 residues.